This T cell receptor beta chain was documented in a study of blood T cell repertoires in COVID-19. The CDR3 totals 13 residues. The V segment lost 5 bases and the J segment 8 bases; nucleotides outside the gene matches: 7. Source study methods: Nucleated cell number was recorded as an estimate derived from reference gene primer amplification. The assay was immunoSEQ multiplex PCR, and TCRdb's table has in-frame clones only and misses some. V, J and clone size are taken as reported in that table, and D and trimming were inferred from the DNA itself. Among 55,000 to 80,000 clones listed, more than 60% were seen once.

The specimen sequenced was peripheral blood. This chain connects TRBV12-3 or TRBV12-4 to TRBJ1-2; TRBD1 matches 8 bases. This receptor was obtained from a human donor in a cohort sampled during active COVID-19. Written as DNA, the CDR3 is TGTGCCAGCAGTAAACAGGGGGGTTGGGGCTACACCTTC. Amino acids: CASSKQGGWGYTF.